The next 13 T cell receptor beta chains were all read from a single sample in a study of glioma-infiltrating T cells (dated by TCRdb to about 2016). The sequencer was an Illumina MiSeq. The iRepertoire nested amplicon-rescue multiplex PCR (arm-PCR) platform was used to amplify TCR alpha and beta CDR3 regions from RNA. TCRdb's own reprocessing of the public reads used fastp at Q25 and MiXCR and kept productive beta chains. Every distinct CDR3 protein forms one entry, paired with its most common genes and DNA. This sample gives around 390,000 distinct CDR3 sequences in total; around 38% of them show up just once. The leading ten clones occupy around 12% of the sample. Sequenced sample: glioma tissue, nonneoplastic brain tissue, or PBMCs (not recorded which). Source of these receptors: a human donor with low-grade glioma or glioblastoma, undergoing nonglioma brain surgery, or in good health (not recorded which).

The DNA for the CDR3 is TGTGCCAGCTCACCACCCTTGGCGGGAGGGAGAGAGCAGTTCTTC. This translates into CASSPPLAGGREQFF. The chain carries TRBV18 and TRBJ2-1; the match to TRBD2 covers 9 bases. The CDR3 runs to 15 residues. The germline gives CDR1 KGHSH, CDR2 LQKENI. V dropped 0 bases and J dropped 10; count of bases not matched to a gene: 7.

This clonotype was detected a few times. DNA for the CDR3: TGTGCCAGCATCCCGGACAGGGGGTGGACTGAAGCTTTCTTT. It yields the protein CASIPDRGWTEAFF. The rearrangement uses TRBV27 and TRBJ1-1, with 10 nucleotides matching TRBD1. V shed 7 bases, J shed 5 bases, and the junction held 7 bases outside the gene matches. Germline loops: CDR1 MNHEY, CDR2 SMNVEV (reference sequence). The CDR3 runs 14 residues.

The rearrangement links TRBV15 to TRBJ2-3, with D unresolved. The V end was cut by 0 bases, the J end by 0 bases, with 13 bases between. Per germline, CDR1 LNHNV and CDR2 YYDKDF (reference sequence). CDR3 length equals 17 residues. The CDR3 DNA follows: TGTGCCACCAGCAGAGAAGTCGCGTTGGGAAGCACAGATACGCAGTATTTT. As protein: CATSREVALGSTDTQYF.

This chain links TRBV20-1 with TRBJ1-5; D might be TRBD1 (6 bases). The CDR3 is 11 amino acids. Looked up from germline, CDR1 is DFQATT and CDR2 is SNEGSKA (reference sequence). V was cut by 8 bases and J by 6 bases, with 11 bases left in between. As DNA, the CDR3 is TGCAGTTGCACAGGGAGTCAGCCCCAGCATTTT. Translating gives CSCTGSQPQHF.

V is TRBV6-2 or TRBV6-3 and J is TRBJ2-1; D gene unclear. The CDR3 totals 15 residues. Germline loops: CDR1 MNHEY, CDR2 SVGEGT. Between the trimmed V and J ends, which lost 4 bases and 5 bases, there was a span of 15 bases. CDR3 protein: CASSCSRSLHNEQFF. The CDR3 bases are TGTGCCAGCAGTTGCTCGAGGTCCCTTCACAATGAGCAGTTCTTC.

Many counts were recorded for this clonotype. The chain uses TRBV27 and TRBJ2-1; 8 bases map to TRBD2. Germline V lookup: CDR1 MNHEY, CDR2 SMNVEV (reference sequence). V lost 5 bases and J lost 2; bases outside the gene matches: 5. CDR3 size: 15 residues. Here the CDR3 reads CASSGAGETYNEQFF. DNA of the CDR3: TGTGCCAGCAGTGGAGCGGGAGAGACCTACAATGAGCAGTTCTTC.

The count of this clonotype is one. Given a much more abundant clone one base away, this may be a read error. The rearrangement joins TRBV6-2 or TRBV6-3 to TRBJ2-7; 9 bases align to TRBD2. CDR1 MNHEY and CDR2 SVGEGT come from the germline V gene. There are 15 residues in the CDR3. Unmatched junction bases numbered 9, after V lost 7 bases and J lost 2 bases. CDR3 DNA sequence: TGTGCCAGCATTCCCGGACTAGCGCGTACCTACGAGCAGTACTTC. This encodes CASIPGLARTYEQYF.

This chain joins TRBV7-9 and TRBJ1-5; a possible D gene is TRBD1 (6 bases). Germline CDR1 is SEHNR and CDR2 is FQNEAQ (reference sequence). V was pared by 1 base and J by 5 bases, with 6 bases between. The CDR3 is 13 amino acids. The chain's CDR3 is CASSLEGDQPQHF. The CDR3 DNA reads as TGTGCCAGCAGCTTAGAGGGGGATCAGCCCCAGCATTTT.

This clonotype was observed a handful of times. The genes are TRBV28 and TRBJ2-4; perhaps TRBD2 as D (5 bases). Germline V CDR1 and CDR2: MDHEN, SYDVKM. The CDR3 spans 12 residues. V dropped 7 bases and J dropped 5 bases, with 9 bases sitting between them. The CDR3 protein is CASKGLENIQYF. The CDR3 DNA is TGTGCCAGCAAAGGACTCGAAAACATTCAGTACTTC.

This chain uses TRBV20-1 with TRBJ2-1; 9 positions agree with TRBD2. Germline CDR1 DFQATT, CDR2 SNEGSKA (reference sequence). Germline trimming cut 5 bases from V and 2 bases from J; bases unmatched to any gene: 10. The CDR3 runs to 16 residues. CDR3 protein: CSAGGLARGPYNEQFF. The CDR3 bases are TGCAGTGCTGGGGGACTAGCCCGAGGACCCTACAATGAGCAGTTCTTC.

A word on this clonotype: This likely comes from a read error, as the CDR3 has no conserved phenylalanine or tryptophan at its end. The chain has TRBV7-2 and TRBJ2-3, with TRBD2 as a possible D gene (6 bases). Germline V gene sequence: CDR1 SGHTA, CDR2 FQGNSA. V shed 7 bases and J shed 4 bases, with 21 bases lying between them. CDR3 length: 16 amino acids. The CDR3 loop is CASNIRRGGSADTQYS. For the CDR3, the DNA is TGTGCCAGCAACATACGGCGGGGAGGCTCCGCAGATACGCAGTATTCT.

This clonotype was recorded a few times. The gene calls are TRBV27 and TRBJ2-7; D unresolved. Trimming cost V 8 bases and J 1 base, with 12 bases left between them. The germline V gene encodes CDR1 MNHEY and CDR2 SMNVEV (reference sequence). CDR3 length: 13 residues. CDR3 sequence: CASLSWKSYEQYF. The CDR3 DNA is TGTGCCAGCCTATCCTGGAAGTCCTACGAGCAGTACTTC.

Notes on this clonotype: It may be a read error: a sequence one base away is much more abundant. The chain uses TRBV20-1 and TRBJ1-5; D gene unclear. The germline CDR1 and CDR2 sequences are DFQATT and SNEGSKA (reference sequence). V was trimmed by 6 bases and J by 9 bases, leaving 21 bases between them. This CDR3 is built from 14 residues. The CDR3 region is CSALGGPSPRPQHF. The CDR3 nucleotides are TGCAGTGCCCTGGGAGGGCCCTCCCCAAGGCCCCAGCATTTT.